This T cell receptor beta chain derives from a study of OX40 agonist ivuxolimab in advanced cancers. For the study at large: Those treated in dose escalation had hepatocellular carcinoma, melanoma, renal cell cancer or head and neck cancer.

CDR3 length: 13 amino acids. Looked up from germline, CDR1 is SGHRS and CDR2 is YFSETQ. Trimming took off 7 bases at V and 2 bases at J, with 12 bases between the two ends. Study results and limitations: Expanded clones tended on average to be more numerous among CD8+ T cells than CD4+.

Assay: immunoSEQ multiplex PCR; the TCRdb copy retains only in-frame clones and omits some. The sample shows roughly 92,000 clones, 87% of them seen only once. On this clone itself: Its antigen is still unknown.

Sequencing was performed on CD4+ or CD8+ T cells sorted from blood, taken in a trial of the OX40 agonist ivuxolimab. This sequence joins TRBV5-1 and TRBJ2-5; tentatively, D is TRBD1 (6 bases). This clonotype was obtained from an adult with an advanced solid tumor such as melanoma, head and neck, liver or kidney cancer. CDR3 in DNA: TGCGCCAGCCGGAAGGGGGTGCAAGAGACCCAGTACTTC. This encodes CASRKGVQETQYF.